This TCR beta chain stems from a study of PD-L1 blockade in urothelial cancer (dated by TCRdb to between 2016 and 2019). A note on the overall study: Every patient began therapy in the mid-2010s and was given atezolizumab 1,200 mg intravenously every 3 weeks. About 90% of the 29 patients were identified as males with urothelial cancer of bladder origin, and a prior smoking history was reported by 18 of 29 patients. Blood samples gave median yields of around 150,000 T cells and tens of thousands of unique TCRs, along with a median clonality of 0.080. Pretreatment tumor samples, along with matched peripheral blood serially collected before and after atezolizumab treatment, were subjected to TCR sequencing. Whole exome sequencing and RNA sequencing of pretreatment tumors were performed alongside TCR sequencing in the same patients. Fewer than ten patients reached durable clinical benefit, while roughly 22 patients did not. Blood samples were analyzed 3 weeks after the start of treatment (second dose) and 6 weeks after the start of treatment. The study, an exploratory multi-omic analysis, examined somatic, immune and clinical correlates of response to PD-L1 blockade with atezolizumab in urothelial cancer. Pretreatment blood TCR-seq was available for about 30 patients, at least one posttreatment blood collection was obtained for about 24 patients, and tumor TCR-seq was available for about 24 patients. An ECOG performance status of 0 or 1 was recorded for the patients, and 0 to 3 prior chemotherapy regimens had been received by the patients. Durable clinical benefit meant progression-free survival longer than 6 months, and TCR features were also tested against progression-free and overall survival.

Each PCR received spiked-in synthetic TCR analog templates so that absolute template abundance could be estimated from read counts. Using the immunoSEQ assay, TCRbeta CDR3 regions were amplified from genomic DNA with bias-controlled V and J gene primers. Sequencing of rearranged TCRbeta segments was performed at approximately 20X coverage. On the authors' methods: Sequencing errors were corrected by clustering and CDR3s were annotated against IMGT to assign V, D and J genes. Out-of-frame and stop-codon sequences were excluded, and only productive TCRbeta rearrangements were used in downstream analyses. To compute clonality, Shannon entropy was normalized by the log of the number of unique productive sequences and then subtracted from one. Clones differing between time points or between blood and tumor were identified using Fisher's exact test with Benjamini-Hochberg correction, with an adjusted p below 0.01 applied as the threshold. TCRdb re-hosts the immuneACCESS table, in-frame sequences only. Its copies lack some clones; in the studies checked, an unresolved V gene accounts for under half of them, and the cause for the rest is not known. V and J calls and clone size are copied from that table; D and trimming were computed from the DNA. This sample comprises tens of thousands of clones, around 84% of them detected only once. In total, the top ten clones hold 9% to 9.5% of the sample.

This specimen's time point label, per the study, means: pretreatment peripheral blood. The cohort comprised about 30 patients with locally advanced or metastatic urothelial carcinoma treated at Memorial Sloan Kettering on a trial protocol. Peripheral blood mononuclear cells were collected pretreatment and during treatment, at between 1 and 8 total time points per patient. The Qiagen DNeasy Blood extraction kit was used to purify genomic DNA from total PBMCs and tumor samples. PBMCs were collected pretreatment and during treatment, and were isolated and stored as previously described. CDR1 and CDR2 were assigned from the germline V gene as MRHNA and SNTAGT. V trim: 6 bases; J trim: 4 bases; unmatched bases: 2. The CDR3 runs 14 residues from the cysteine to the phenylalanine. The kept DNA is CDR3 alone, 42 bases in frame from the first base. Beyond this particular receptor, the publication reports: At 3 weeks after the start of treatment, tumor-associated TCR clones in peripheral blood had expanded more in patients with durable benefit (n of about 20, p = 0.022). Small sample size (n ≈ 29) and many exploratory analyses mean the results are intended to be hypothesis-generating. Improved progression-free and overall survival was found to be associated with pretreatment peripheral blood TCR clonality below the median.

To note about this clone: The antigen it binds to is not known. Base quality data are lacking; no much larger clone is found one base away.

Sequencing was performed on PBMCs, taken around atezolizumab (anti-PD-L1) treatment. The chain employs TRBV6-4 and TRBJ2-1; TRBD2 aligns with 11 central bases. The TCR was taken from a woman in her seventies with urothelial cancer. The CDR3 loop reads CASSLAGGYNEQFF. In nucleotide form, the sequence is TGTGCCAGCAGCCTAGCGGGGGGATACAATGAGCAGTTCTTC.